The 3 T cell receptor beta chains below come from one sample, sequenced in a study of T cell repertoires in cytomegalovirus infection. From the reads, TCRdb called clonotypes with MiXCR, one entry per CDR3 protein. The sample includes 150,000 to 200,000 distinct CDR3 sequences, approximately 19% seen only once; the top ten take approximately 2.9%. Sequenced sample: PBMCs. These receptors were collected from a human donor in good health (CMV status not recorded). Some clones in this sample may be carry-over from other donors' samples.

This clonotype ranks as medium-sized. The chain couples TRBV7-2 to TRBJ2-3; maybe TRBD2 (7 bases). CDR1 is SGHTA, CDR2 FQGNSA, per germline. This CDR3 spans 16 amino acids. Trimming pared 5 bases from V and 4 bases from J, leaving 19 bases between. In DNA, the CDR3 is TGTGCCAGCAGCCCGGGCGGGAGAGGGGGGGCAGATACGCAGTATTTT. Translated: CASSPGGRGGADTQYF.

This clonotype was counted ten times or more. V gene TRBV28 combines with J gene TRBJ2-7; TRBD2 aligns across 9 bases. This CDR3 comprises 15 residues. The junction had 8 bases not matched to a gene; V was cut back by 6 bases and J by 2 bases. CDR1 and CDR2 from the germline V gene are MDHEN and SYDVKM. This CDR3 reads CASRDPGLAPYEQYF. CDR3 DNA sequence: TGTGCCAGCAGGGACCCGGGACTAGCCCCCTACGAGCAGTACTTC.

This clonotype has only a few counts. CDR3 coding DNA: TGTGCCAGCAGCTTAGGGGTCGGGGGTCTTGGCAATCAGCCCCAGCATTTT. Translating it yields CASSLGVGGLGNQPQHF. This chain links TRBV7-8 with TRBJ1-5; weak D call: TRBD1 (5 bases). Looked up from germline, CDR1 is SGHVS and CDR2 is FQNEAQ. V lost 1 base and J lost 2, with 15 bases in between. The CDR3 has 17 amino acids.